This entry is about one T cell receptor beta chain. Antigen specificity is unknown. The data originate from a study of cytomegalovirus exposure and HLA in healthy donors. Study-wide results and limits: The authors enumerated 180 or so TCR beta chains as linked to cytomegalovirus.

Germline V gene data show CDR1 as GTSNPN and CDR2 as SVGIG (reference sequence). This CDR3 region has 13 residues. The V and J ends lost 2 bases and 5 bases, in that order; junction bases with no gene match: 4. Use of 60 Vbeta and 13 Jbeta primers characterized the PCR. Here immunoSEQ multiplex PCR was the method, and the copy in TCRdb shows in-frame clones only, minus some. Seen here are about 200,000 clones, approximately 79% observed once, and the top ten hold 3.5% to 5%. The sample taken for sequencing was PBMCs. This clonotype was obtained from a woman aged 25 to 39 in good health and CMV-seropositive. V gene TRBV30 combines with J gene TRBJ1-2; TRBD1 aligns across 8 bases. The CDR3 protein is CAWSIDRGYGYTF. As DNA, the CDR3 is TGTGCCTGGAGTATTGACAGGGGTTATGGCTACACCTTC.